A single sample gave rise to the 17 T cell receptor beta chains below, sequenced in a study of T cells expressing NK-cell markers. TCRdb re-called the 5' RACE reads and shows each CDR3 protein once, DNA omitted. Its clone listing holds hundreds of thousands of distinct CDR3 sequences. Sequenced sample: blood T cells: a sorted CD56 or NKG2C T cell subset, CD4+ or CD8+ T cells, or bulk PBMC T cells (not recorded which). These receptors originate from a woman aged 18 to 75 in good health.

This chain connects TRBV4-3 to TRBJ1-2. CDR1 LGHNA and CDR2 YSLEER come from the germline V gene. The CDR3 contains 15 residues. Here the CDR3 reads CASSQEGYDGYGYTF.

This sequence joins TRBV23-1 and TRBJ2-5. TRBV23-1 is an ORF, and what it does is uncertain. The CDR3 runs 12 residues. The CDR3: CASSRQEETQYF.

This chain uses TRBV14 with TRBJ2-1; the D gene TCRdb calls, TRBD2, cannot be checked with no DNA. From germline, CDR1 is SGHDN and CDR2 FVKESK. The CDR3 contains 13 residues. This CDR3 is CASSHDRGNEQFF. The variable domain in full, completed from reference TRBV14 and TRBJ2-1, reads EAGVTQFPSHSVIEKGQTVTLRCDPISGHDNLYWYRRVMGKEIKFLLHFVKESKQDESGMPNNRFLAERTGGTYSTLKVQPAELEDSGVYFCASSHDRGNEQFFGPGTRLTVL.

The chain carries TRBV5-4 and TRBJ2-5. The CDR3 totals 15 residues. CDR1 SGHNT and CDR2 YYREEE come from the germline V gene (reference sequence). The CDR3 is CASSLGGKYQETQYF. Drawing the rest from reference TRBV5-4 and TRBJ2-5, the complete variable domain is ETGVTQSPTHLIKTRGQQVTLRCSSQSGHNTVSWYQQALGQGPQFIFQYYREEENGRGNFPPRFSGLQFPNYSSELNVNALELDDSALYLCASSLGGKYQETQYFGPGTRLLVL.

V usage is TRBV12-3 or TRBV12-4 and J usage is TRBJ2-1; the D call of TRBD1 rests on TCRdb alone, since no DNA is present to check it. This CDR3 is built from 14 residues. CDR3 in amino acids: CASSLRQGVNEQFF.

J is TRBJ2-5 and V is TRBV7-8; TCRdb names TRBD2, which stays unverified in the absence of DNA. This CDR3 has 15 amino acids. Germline V CDR1 and CDR2: SGHVS, FQNEAQ. CDR3 loop: CASSWTSGSRETQYF.

V is TRBV15 and J is TRBJ2-1; TCRdb's D call, TRBD2, is unchecked because there is no DNA. CDR3 length: 16 amino acids. Per the germline V gene, CDR1 is LNHNV and CDR2 is YYDKDF (reference sequence). CDR3 protein: CATSVGGRVRDNEQFF.

The V and J genes are TRBV29-1 and TRBJ1-4; TCRdb outputs TRBD1, but without DNA this stays unchecked. The CDR3 runs 12 residues. Germline assignment: CDR1 SQVTM and CDR2 ANQGSEA. The CDR3 is CSGLGQGGVLFF.

The chain couples TRBV20-1 to TRBJ2-2; the D call of TRBD1 rests on TCRdb alone, since no DNA is present to check it. Germline CDR1 DFQATT, CDR2 SNEGSKA (reference sequence). This CDR3 has 13 residues. This CDR3 reads CSAPTRGAGELFF.

The chain employs TRBV5-1 and TRBJ2-5. The CDR3 runs 13 residues. CDR1 is SGHRS and CDR2 is YFSETQ in the germline V gene. The CDR3 sequence is CASSSEQIETQYF.

The chain has TRBV30 and TRBJ2-3. The length of the CDR3 is 13 residues. Per germline, CDR1 GTSNPN and CDR2 SVGIG (reference sequence). This CDR3 is CAWSGARTDTQYF.

This chain uses TRBV11-3 with TRBJ2-5; TCRdb proposes TRBD1, but this gene call is untestable without DNA. This CDR3 has 16 residues. Germline-derived CDR1 and CDR2 are SGHNT and YENEEA. The CDR3 here is CASKILIQGAEETQYF.

The genes are TRBV29-1 and TRBJ2-7; with no DNA, the TCRdb D assignment of TRBD2 cannot be verified. The CDR3 is 13 amino acids. Germline V gene lookup returns CDR1 SQVTM and CDR2 ANQGSEA. CDR3 protein: CSVVLAGDYEQYF.

The chain uses TRBV28 and TRBJ2-1; checking the TCRdb D call of TRBD1 is not possible without DNA. CDR3 length: 16 residues. Per germline, CDR1 MDHEN and CDR2 SYDVKM. CDR3: CASSLGDRGPPNEQFF.

V gene TRBV6-1 combines with J gene TRBJ2-3; TCRdb picks TRBD2, but there is no DNA to check that call. Germline values: CDR1 MNHNS, CDR2 SASEGT. This CDR3 comprises 14 residues. The CDR3 is CASTRLAYTDTQYF.

V and J are TRBV18 and TRBJ1-1. From germline, CDR1 is KGHSH and CDR2 LQKENI. CDR3 length: 13 amino acids. The CDR3 is CASSPTTAAEAFF.

The J gene is TRBJ1-2, the V gene TRBV12-3 or TRBV12-4; TCRdb's D call, TRBD1, is unchecked because there is no DNA. This CDR3 comprises 12 residues. CDR3 in amino acids: CASGPGADGYTF.